Presented here are 13 T cell receptor beta chains from one specimen sequenced in a study of beta chain features in type 1 diabetes. Study conclusions and caveats: All four CD4+ subsets from Type 1 diabetes patients carried moderately but significantly shorter TCRB CDR3s.

Their target antigens are unknown. All of the isolated RNA was reverse transcribed, so expressed TCRB transcripts were sequenced. The assay was immunoSEQ multiplex PCR, and TCRdb's table has in-frame clones only and misses some. The sample has approximately 57,000 clones, around 50% seen once; the top ten hold 2.6%. The sample consisted of Tregs from blood. Source of these receptors: a middle-aged woman with type 1 diabetes.

This clone has only a few counts. The chain recombines TRBV6-6 with TRBJ1-1; TRBD1 is a possible D gene (5 bases). The ends were cut back, 2 bases at V and 5 bases at J, with 12 bases in the middle. CDR3 size: 14 residues. Germline CDR1 MNHNY, CDR2 SVGAGI (reference sequence). The CDR3 DNA sequence: TGTGCCAGCAGTTACGACGGGGGAGGGACTGAAGCTTTCTTT. Translating it yields CASSYDGGGTEAFF.

The chain recombines TRBV28 with TRBJ2-5; D might be TRBD2 (5 bases). The V and J ends lost 4 bases and 5 bases respectively, with 14 bases between them. Looked up from germline, CDR1 is MDHEN and CDR2 is SYDVKM. The CDR3 loop spans 14 amino acids. The CDR3 nucleotides are TGTGCCAGCAGTTCCCCCGGGGTAGGGGAGACCCAGTACTTC. Protein: CASSSPGVGETQYF.

The V call is TRBV7-9, the J call TRBJ1-4, with TRBD1 as a possible D gene (5 bases). The V gene lost 2 bases and the J gene lost 6 bases, with 13 bases spanning the gap. Germline CDR1 is SEHNR and CDR2 is FQNEAQ (reference sequence). The CDR3 has 15 amino acids. The CDR3 bases are TGTGCCAGCAGCTTACGGATCGGGGGTGATGAAAAACTGTTTTTT. This translates into CASSLRIGGDEKLFF.

The chain couples TRBV9 to TRBJ2-1; 10 nucleotides line up with TRBD2. This CDR3 is built from 18 residues. Germline trimming cut 2 bases from V and 0 bases from J; bases unmatched to any gene: 8. Germline V gene sequence: CDR1 SGDLS, CDR2 YYNGEE. Here the CDR3 reads CASSVDPRTSGSYNEQFF. In DNA form, the CDR3 reads TGTGCCAGCAGCGTCGACCCTAGGACTAGCGGCTCCTACAATGAGCAGTTCTTC. Drawing the rest from reference TRBV9 and TRBJ2-1, the complete variable domain is DSGVTQTPKHLITATGQRVTLRCSPRSGDLSVYWYQQSLDQGLQFLIQYYNGEERAKGNILERFSAQQFPDLHSELNLSSLELGDSALYFCASSVDPRTSGSYNEQFFGPGTRLTVL.

The chain employs TRBV19 and TRBJ1-1; possibly TRBD1 for D (5 bases). Trimming left V 2 bases short and J 4 bases short, with 14 bases between. Per germline, CDR1 LNHDA and CDR2 SQIVND (reference sequence). This CDR3 comprises 15 residues. This CDR3 is CASSIWLGGGTEAFF. The CDR3, as DNA: TGTGCCAGTAGTATATGGCTCGGGGGGGGCACTGAAGCTTTCTTT.

V is TRBV12-5 and J is TRBJ2-2, with TRBD1 matching over 9 bases. The CDR3 sequence is 16 residues long. The junction had 7 bases not matched to a gene; V was cut back by 5 bases and J by 3 bases. Per germline, CDR1 LGHNT and CDR2 FRNRAP. CDR3 loop: CASGPSDRGDTGELFF. The CDR3 nucleotides read TGTGCTAGTGGTCCTTCGGACAGGGGAGACACCGGGGAGCTGTTTTTT.

The chain has TRBV7-9 and TRBJ2-1; 8 bases are a match to TRBD1. Germline V CDR1 and CDR2: SEHNR, FQNEAQ (reference sequence). Trimming cost V 8 bases and J 3 bases; bases outside gene matches: 9. This CDR3 has 15 residues. The CDR3 DNA reads TGTGCCAGCGATACCCCCGGGACAGGCTACAATGAGCAGTTCTTC. It translates to CASDTPGTGYNEQFF.

V gene TRBV7-2 combines with J gene TRBJ2-1; 11 nucleotides agree with TRBD2. This CDR3 contains 17 residues. The V gene end was trimmed by 2 bases and the J gene end by 15 bases; junction bases not matched to a gene: 18. The germline V gene has CDR1 SGHTA and CDR2 FQGNSA. The CDR3, as DNA: TGTGCCAGCAGCTTACAAGTATCGGAGATTAGCGGGAGGGGGTGGTTCTTC. Residues: CASSLQVSEISGRGWFF.

The V and J genes are TRBV7-9 and TRBJ2-1; TRBD2 agrees at 8 bases. CDR1 is SEHNR, CDR2 FQNEAQ, per germline (reference sequence). The V gene end was trimmed by 5 bases and the J gene end by 11 bases; junction bases not matched to a gene: 5. The CDR3 is 12 residues long. DNA of the CDR3: TGTGCCAGCAGCCTTAGCGGGGCCAAGCAGTTCTTC. Its protein product is CASSLSGAKQFF.

This clone has only a few counts. The V gene is TRBV19, the J gene TRBJ1-1; maybe TRBD1 (6 bases). Germline-derived CDR1 and CDR2 are LNHDA and SQIVND (reference sequence). Trimming left V 3 bases short and J 0 bases short, with 8 bases between. The CDR3 has 14 residues. The CDR3: CASSIQGMNTEAFF. CDR3 DNA sequence: TGTGCCAGTAGTATCCAGGGGATGAACACTGAAGCTTTCTTT.

This clone was seen more than once but under ten times. The rearrangement uses TRBV28 and TRBJ2-6; a weak D match, TRBD2 (6 bases). The CDR3 loop spans 17 amino acids. Trimming took off 5 bases at V and 0 bases at J, with 14 bases between the two ends. CDR1 MDHEN and CDR2 SYDVKM come from the germline V gene. CDR3 in amino acids: CASSPTRDSSGANVLTF. The CDR3 region has the DNA TGTGCCAGCAGTCCCACCCGGGACTCCTCTGGGGCCAACGTCCTGACTTTC. The full variable domain, with the rest looked up from reference TRBV28 and TRBJ2-6, is DVKVTQSSRYLVKRTGEKVFLECVQDMDHENMFWYRQDPGLGLRLIYFSYDVKMKEKGDIPEGYSVSREKKERFSLILESASTNQTSMYLCASSPTRDSSGANVLTFGAGSRLTVL.

This chain links TRBV11-2 with TRBJ2-7, with D perhaps matching TRBD2 (7 bases). Germline V lookup: CDR1 SGHAT, CDR2 FQNNGV. This CDR3 is 13 amino acids long. The germline V and J ends were trimmed by 3 bases and 5 bases, with 11 bases remaining between them. The DNA of the CDR3 is TGTGCCAGCAGCTTTCCGGGGGGCAACGAGCAGTACTTC. It codes for CASSFPGGNEQYF.

The sample holds a few counts of this clone. The gene calls are TRBV28 and TRBJ1-2; 9 positions agree with TRBD1. Unmatched junction bases numbered 10, after V lost 4 bases and J lost 4 bases. This CDR3 is built from 16 residues. CDR1 MDHEN and CDR2 SYDVKM come from the germline V gene. CDR3 residues: CASSSPGTGTTYGYTF. The CDR3 coding sequence is TGTGCCAGCAGTTCGCCGGGGACAGGGACTACCTATGGCTACACCTTC.